These T cell receptor beta chains were read from a single sample in a study of sequential checkpoint blockade in melanoma. Sequencing used immunoSEQ multiplex PCR; TCRdb keeps in-frame clones, though not all of them. Of some 16,000 clones in the sample, 85% to 95% were seen once. The specimen comprised CD8+ T cells sorted from blood (inferred from file names), sampled from a patient given nivolumab and ipilimumab in sequence. The source is a human donor with melanoma. The CDR3 runs from the conserved cysteine through the conserved F or W. The order of the fields is CDR3 length, D gene, V gene, clone size, J gene, CDR3 protein, CDR3 DNA. A D gene is named only where the DNA matches it firmly. Clone size is shown for a subset of rows, as once, few, many or a class of expanded clone.

17,NA,TRBV18,NA,TRBJ1-2,CASSPGDLRGVSYGYTF,TGTGCCAGCTCACCCGGTGACCTCAGGGGTGTTAGCTATGGCTACACCTTC
12,NA,TRBV4-2,once,TRBJ1-5,CASSAGPQPQHF,TGTGCCAGCAGCGCAGGGCCCCAGCCCCAGCATTTT
15,NA,TRBV6-6,NA,TRBJ1-5,CASRPLRGSNQPQHF,TGTGCCAGCAGGCCCCTGAGGGGGAGCAATCAGCCCCAGCATTTT
17,NA,TRBV7-8,NA,TRBJ1-2,CASSLVPTRDGGYGYTF,TGTGCCAGCAGCTTAGTTCCGACTAGGGACGGTGGCTATGGCTACACCTTC
17,TRBD1,TRBV7-8,NA,TRBJ2-7,CASSFMPGQGASYEQYF,TGTGCCAGCAGCTTTATGCCGGGACAGGGGGCATCCTACGAGCAGTACTTC
13,TRBD1,TRBV9,once,TRBJ1-6,CASSLGQTSPLHF,TGTGCCAGCAGCTTGGGACAGACGTCACCCCTCCACTTT
17,TRBD1,TRBV19,NA,TRBJ1-1,CASSLETGTNFNTEAFF,TGTGCCAGTAGTCTTGAGACAGGGACCAACTTTAACACTGAAGCTTTCTTT
13,NA,TRBV19,NA,TRBJ1-4,CASTIPGYEKLFF,TGTGCCAGTACCATCCCAGGGTATGAAAAACTGTTTTTT
16,TRBD1,TRBV7-2,NA,TRBJ1-4,CASSFGTGGRNEKLFF,TGTGCCAGCAGCTTCGGGACAGGGGGGAGGAATGAAAAACTGTTTTTT
14,NA,TRBV30,NA,TRBJ1-1,CAWSVTALNTEAFF,TGTGCCTGGAGTGTAACAGCACTCAACACTGAAGCTTTCTTT
16,TRBD2,TRBV15,NA,TRBJ2-7,CATSRAAGPASYEQYF,TGTGCCACCAGCAGAGCAGCGGGACCTGCCTCCTACGAGCAGTACTTC
16,TRBD1,TRBV4-3,NA,TRBJ1-5,CASSPGQGEYGSSQHF,TGCGCCAGCAGCCCAGGACAGGGGGAGTATGGCTCTTCCCAGCATTTT
12,TRBD1,TRBV5-1,NA,TRBJ2-7,CASFPGGYEQYF,TGCGCCAGCTTTCCAGGGGGCTACGAGCAGTACTTC
17,TRBD1,TRBV4-1,NA,TRBJ1-1,CASSPRQGAMGNTEAFF,TGCGCCAGCAGCCCCCGGCAGGGGGCAATGGGGAACACTGAAGCTTTCTTT
13,NA,TRBV30,NA,TRBJ2-7,CAWSARETYEQYF,TGTGCCTGGAGTGCTCGCGAAACCTACGAGCAGTACTTC
14,TRBD1,TRBV27,NA,TRBJ1-1,CASTLSGGNTEAFF,TGTGCCAGCACCCTCTCAGGGGGGAACACTGAAGCTTTCTTT
14,NA,TRBV4-1,NA,TRBJ1-5,CASSPPHSNQPQHF,TGCGCCAGCAGCCCCCCCCATAGCAATCAGCCCCAGCATTTT
13,NA,TRBV4-3,NA,TRBJ2-7,CASSQDDTYEQYF,TGCGCCAGCAGCCAAGATGACACCTACGAGCAGTACTTC
13,NA,TRBV29-1,NA,TRBJ1-5,CSVPGTNNQPQHF,TGCAGCGTGCCCGGGACAAATAATCAGCCCCAGCATTTT
18,NA,TRBV28,once,TRBJ1-6,CASSLRAIAASYNSPLHF,TGTGCCAGCAGTTTAAGGGCAATAGCGGCCTCCTATAATTCACCCCTCCACTTT
13,NA,TRBV28,once,TRBJ2-7,CASSQTATYEQYF,TGTGCCAGCAGTCAGACAGCTACCTACGAGCAGTACTTC